These 28 T cell receptor beta chains were all obtained from the same sample, sequenced in a study of blood T cell repertoires in COVID-19. Data came from immunoSEQ multiplex PCR; TCRdb stores just in-frame clones and leaves some out. The sample has approximately 310,000 clones, around 87% seen once. Material for sequencing was peripheral blood. These receptors all come from a man between 50 and 59 years old with active or convalescent COVID-19.

The J gene is TRBJ1-2, the V gene TRBV28; D is perhaps TRBD1 (6 bases). There are 18 residues in the CDR3. Germline CDR1 and CDR2: MDHEN and SYDVKM. The V gene lost 2 bases and the J gene lost 4 bases, with 23 bases spanning the gap. The CDR3 nucleotides read TGTGCCAGCAGTTTACGGCCCAAAAGGGGGGGTTCGGTCTATGGCTACACCTTC. This codes for CASSLRPKRGGSVYGYTF.

This clone was counted a few times. The gene calls are TRBV18 and TRBJ1-1; D is unresolved. V was clipped by 3 bases and J by 2 bases, with 7 bases between them. The V gene's germline CDR1 is KGHSH and CDR2 LQKENI. The CDR3 length is 13 residues. CDR3 coding DNA: TGTGCCAGCTCACCCGTGAGTAACACTGAAGCTTTCTTT. Protein product: CASSPVSNTEAFF.

The chain joins TRBV2 to TRBJ2-5; D possibly corresponds to TRBD1 (6 bases). Trimming pared 6 bases from V and 1 base from J, leaving 12 bases between. Per the germline V gene, CDR1 is SNHLY and CDR2 is FYNNEI. This CDR3 contains 14 residues. CDR3 nucleotides: TGTGCCAGCAGCACAGGACAGAGCCAAGAGACCCAGTACTTC. Amino acids: CASSTGQSQETQYF.

In regard to this clone: This specimen includes other DNA sequences encoding the same CDR3. The chain has TRBV15 and TRBJ2-7; D remains unclear. The CDR3 extends over 13 amino acids. Germline V gene lookup returns CDR1 LNHNV and CDR2 YYDKDF (reference sequence). V shed 0 bases and J shed 3 bases, with 6 bases lying between them. CDR3 sequence reads: CATSRDRDYEQYF. In nucleotides, the CDR3 is TGTGCCACCAGCAGAGATCGAGACTACGAGCAGTACTTC.

The CDR3: CASSPGQGGNNSPLHF. DNA for the CDR3: TGTGCCAGCAGCCCGGGACAGGGGGGGAATAATTCACCCCTCCACTTT. The chain joins TRBV7-2 to TRBJ1-6; 11 nucleotides agree with TRBD1. The CDR3 is 16 residues long. Germline loops: CDR1 SGHTA, CDR2 FQGNSA. The J segment lost 5 bases and the V segment lost 5 bases, leaving 5 bases of the junction unmatched.

V and J are TRBV10-3 and TRBJ2-1; 11 bases line up with TRBD2. The germline CDR1 and CDR2 sequences are ENHRY and SYGVKD. The ends lost 7 bases at V and 7 bases at J; junction bases unmatched: 9. CDR3 length equals 15 residues. The DNA for the CDR3 is TGTGCCATCAAGGGTACTAGCGGGAGAAATAATGAGCAGTTCTTC. Encoded protein: CAIKGTSGRNNEQFF.

In regard to this clone: The sample contains more than one DNA sequence encoding this CDR3. J is TRBJ1-2 and V is TRBV5-4; the D gene is possibly TRBD1 (5 bases). V was cut by 2 bases and J by 8 bases, with 22 bases left in between. Germline V CDR1 and CDR2: SGHNT, YYREEE (reference sequence). The CDR3 sequence is 16 residues long. The CDR3 DNA is TGTGCCAGCAGCTTCAAAACCGGGGGGTCAGAAGGGGGCTACACCTTC. This sequence encodes CASSFKTGGSEGGYTF.

CDR3 DNA: TGTGCCAGCAGCCCTCAGACTTCGACCTACGAGCAGTACTTC. Translated: CASSPQTSTYEQYF. The gene calls are TRBV28 and TRBJ2-7; D unclear. The CDR3 sequence is 14 residues long. Per the germline V gene, CDR1 is MDHEN and CDR2 is SYDVKM. Trimming removed 6 bases from V and 2 bases from J, with 14 bases in between.

The V and J genes are TRBV5-6 and TRBJ1-2, with a possible D match to TRBD1 (6 bases). V lost 6 bases and J 5 bases, leaving 17 bases between the germline ends. Germline V gives CDR1 SGHDT, CDR2 YYEEEE. There are 14 residues in the CDR3. The CDR3 here is CASKKGPGDYGYTF. CDR3 bases: TGTGCCAGCAAAAAAGGTCCAGGGGATTATGGCTACACCTTC.

In its sample, this clone was seen once. The gene calls are TRBV18 and TRBJ2-5, with D possibly matching TRBD2 (7 bases). The CDR3 spans 15 residues. Germline V gives CDR1 KGHSH, CDR2 LQKENI. The V end lost 3 bases, the J end lost 4 bases, and 15 bases lay between the germline ends. In DNA form, the CDR3 reads TGTGCCAGCTCACCCCGTGCAGGGGAGGGAGAGACCCAGTACTTC. Translated: CASSPRAGEGETQYF. Full variable domain (rest looked up from reference TRBV18 and TRBJ2-5): NAGVMQNPRHLVRRRGQEARLRCSPMKGHSHVYWYRQLPEEGLKFMVYLQKENIIDESGMPKERFSAEFPKEGPSILRIQQVVRGDSAAYFCASSPRAGEGETQYFGPGTRLLVL.

V usage is TRBV18 and J usage is TRBJ2-3; 9 bases are a match to TRBD2. Germline loops: CDR1 KGHSH, CDR2 LQKENI. V shed 3 bases and J 2 bases; nucleotides not matched to a gene: 6. The CDR3 covers 16 residues. CDR3 in DNA: TGTGCCAGCTCACCTCTGGTAGCGGGGGCCACAGATACGCAGTATTTT. It yields the protein CASSPLVAGATDTQYF.

V usage is TRBV28 and J usage is TRBJ1-5; D call uncertain. The germline gives CDR1 MDHEN, CDR2 SYDVKM. V shed 3 bases and J shed 12 bases, with 15 bases lying between them. The CDR3 sequence is 13 residues long. The CDR3 sequence is CASSFGTAAYQHF. CDR3 DNA: TGTGCCAGCAGTTTCGGCACCGCGGCCTACCAGCATTTT.

The CDR3, as DNA: TGTGCCAGCTCACCCATCGGGACTAGCGGAAACACCGGGGAGCTGTTTTTT. This codes for CASSPIGTSGNTGELFF. The V gene is TRBV18, the J gene TRBJ2-2, with TRBD2 matching over 11 bases. Looked up from germline, CDR1 is KGHSH and CDR2 is LQKENI. CDR3 size: 17 residues. V shed 3 bases and J 2 bases; nucleotides not matched to a gene: 5.

This clone appeared a single time. This chain joins TRBV10-3 and TRBJ2-7, with 7 bases that match TRBD1. Trimming cost V 4 bases and J 1 base; bases outside gene matches: 4. Germline V lookup: CDR1 ENHRY, CDR2 SYGVKD. This CDR3 has 14 amino acids. CDR3 in amino acids: CAISALDRSYEQYF. In DNA, the CDR3 is TGTGCCATCAGTGCATTGGACAGGTCCTACGAGCAGTACTTC.

This chain links TRBV15 with TRBJ2-5; 7 bases match TRBD2. Germline lookup yields CDR1 LNHNV and CDR2 YYDKDF (reference sequence). The CDR3 contains 15 residues. V shed 3 bases and J 5 bases; nucleotides not matched to a gene: 9. The CDR3 loop is CATSRPVAGGETQYF. CDR3 DNA: TGTGCCACCAGCAGGCCTGTAGCCGGGGGGGAGACCCAGTACTTC.

The V and J genes are TRBV7-3 and TRBJ1-1; 7 bases are shared with TRBD1. The CDR3 extends over 13 amino acids. V shed 5 bases, J shed 7 bases, and the junction held 7 bases outside the gene matches. Germline lookup yields CDR1 SGHTA and CDR2 FQGTGA. The CDR3: CASSRGQRNEAFF. In DNA, the CDR3 is TGTGCCAGCAGCCGGGGACAGCGCAATGAAGCTTTCTTT.

This rearrangement joins TRBV2 to TRBJ2-5, with D uncertain. Germline V gene lookup returns CDR1 SNHLY and CDR2 FYNNEI. V lost 3 bases, J lost 2 bases, and 7 bases lay in between. This CDR3 comprises 13 residues. This CDR3 reads CASSERLQETQYF. The CDR3, as DNA: TGTGCCAGCAGTGAGAGGTTGCAAGAGACCCAGTACTTC.

V is TRBV28 and J is TRBJ1-2; 8 bases match TRBD1. The CDR3 is 15 residues long. V was pared by 4 bases and J by 4 bases, with 8 bases of the junction left unmatched. Germline loops: CDR1 MDHEN, CDR2 SYDVKM. The CDR3 region has the DNA TGTGCCAGCAGTTCCCCACAAGGACAGGGCTATGGCTACACCTTC. This gives the protein CASSSPQGQGYGYTF.

This clone appeared once. The V gene is TRBV7-6, the J gene TRBJ2-2; 10 bases line up with TRBD2. The CDR3 loop spans 19 amino acids. V gave up 6 bases and J gave up 0 bases; unmatched junction bases: 13. Germline lookup yields CDR1 SGHVS and CDR2 FNYEAQ. The CDR3 bases are TGTGCCAGCAGAATAGCGGGGGGAACTCCCTTAACGAACACCGGGGAGCTGTTTTTT. Its translation: CASRIAGGTPLTNTGELFF.

The rearrangement joins TRBV5-1 to TRBJ1-4; TRBD1 agrees at 9 bases. Germline trimming cut 4 bases from V and 7 bases from J; bases unmatched to any gene: 5. The CDR3 loop spans 14 amino acids. CDR1 is SGHRS, CDR2 YFSETQ, per germline. CDR3 residues: CASSADRGAEKLFF. The CDR3 DNA follows: TGCGCCAGCAGCGCGGACAGGGGCGCTGAAAAACTGTTTTTT.

The rearrangement uses TRBV11-1 and TRBJ2-1, with D uncertain. CDR3 size: 16 residues. Germline V gene sequence: CDR1 SGHAT, CDR2 FQDESV (reference sequence). Trimming shortened V by 1 base and J by 8 bases, and 18 bases separated the two germline ends. The CDR3 here is CASSLEYPSRRDEQFF. Written as DNA, the CDR3 is TGTGCCAGCAGCTTAGAGTACCCTTCTCGCCGGGATGAGCAGTTCTTC.

The chain couples TRBV7-9 to TRBJ2-7, with D possibly being TRBD2 (5 bases). V gave up 1 base and J gave up 5 bases, with 15 bases separating them. CDR3 length: 15 amino acids. In germline, CDR1 is SEHNR, CDR2 FQNEAQ (reference sequence). The CDR3 here is CASSLERTFSDEQYF. The CDR3 DNA sequence: TGTGCCAGCAGCTTAGAAAGGACCTTTAGCGACGAGCAGTACTTC. Filled out from reference TRBV7-9 and TRBJ2-7, the complete variable domain reads DTGVSQNPRHKITKRGQNVTFRCDPISEHNRLYWYRQTLGQGPEFLTYFQNEAQLEKSRLLSDRFSAERPKGSFSTLEIQRTEQGDSAMYLCASSLERTFSDEQYFGPGTRLTVT.

The chain combines TRBV7-3 with TRBJ2-1; perhaps TRBD1 as D (6 bases). The CDR3 is made up of 14 amino acids. Germline loops: CDR1 SGHTA, CDR2 FQGTGA. The ends were cut back, 5 bases at V and 5 bases at J, with 13 bases in the middle. CDR3 loop: CASSQTGNNNEQFF. The DNA for the CDR3 is TGTGCCAGCAGCCAAACAGGGAACAACAATGAGCAGTTCTTC. Using reference TRBV7-3 and TRBJ2-1 for the parts outside the CDR3, the full variable domain is GAGVSQTPSNKVTEKGKYVELRCDPISGHTALYWYRQSLGQGPEFLIYFQGTGAADDSGLPNDRFFAVRPEGSVSTLKIQRTERGDSAVYLCASSQTGNNNEQFFGPGTRLTVL.

This chain joins TRBV20-1 and TRBJ1-2; no firm D call. Trimming stripped 3 bases from V and 2 bases from J, with 7 bases between. The CDR3 contains 12 residues. Germline V gene lookup returns CDR1 DFQATT and CDR2 SNEGSKA (reference sequence). The CDR3 is CSASNQNYGYTF. CDR3 DNA sequence: TGCAGTGCTAGTAATCAGAACTATGGCTACACCTTC.

The sample holds many counts of this clone. This chain uses TRBV3-1 (or the pseudogene TRBV3-2) with TRBJ2-7, with TRBD2 matching over 10 bases. V shed 1 base and J 3 bases; nucleotides not matched to a gene: 0. CDR1 is LGHDT and CDR2 is YNNKEL in the germline V gene (reference sequence). The CDR3 sequence is 14 residues long. This CDR3 reads CASSQGLAGYEQYF. CDR3 sequence (DNA): TGTGCCAGCAGCCAAGGACTAGCGGGCTACGAGCAGTACTTC.

The genes are TRBV7-2 and TRBJ1-5; possibly TRBD1 for D (5 bases). Germline V CDR1 and CDR2: SGHTA, FQGNSA. V was shortened by 1 base and J by 5 bases, with 12 bases between the two germline ends. CDR3 length: 15 amino acids. The CDR3 loop reads CASSLGAGLHQPQHF. In DNA form, the CDR3 reads TGTGCCAGCAGCTTAGGGGCGGGGCTCCATCAGCCCCAGCATTTT.

The chain combines TRBV29-1 with TRBJ2-2, with D perhaps TRBD2 (6 bases). Germline lookup yields CDR1 SQVTM and CDR2 ANQGSEA. The V and J ends lost 6 bases and 4 bases respectively, with 12 bases between them. This CDR3 comprises 13 residues. DNA for the CDR3: TGCAGCGTCCGGAGGGATCCCACCGGGGAGCTGTTTTTT. It specifies CSVRRDPTGELFF.

In nucleotides, the CDR3 is TGCGCCAGCAGCTTGGGACAGGGAGCGTCAGATACGCAGTATTTT. Residues: CASSLGQGASDTQYF. V and J are TRBV5-1 and TRBJ2-3; 7 bases match TRBD1. The CDR3 covers 15 residues. The V and J ends lost 0 bases and 4 bases, in that order; junction bases with no gene match: 5. The germline gives CDR1 SGHRS, CDR2 YFSETQ.